This T cell receptor (beta chain) was found in a study of blood T cell repertoires in COVID-19. CDR3 length: 16 amino acids. Germline V gene lookup returns CDR1 MNHEY and CDR2 SVGEGT. V trimming: 0 bases; J trimming: 1 base; junction bases outside the gene matches: 2. Method: immunoSEQ multiplex PCR; TCRdb's copy keeps in-frame clones and lacks some. In the table there are roughly 190,000 clones, about 95% of which are singletons. Sequencing input: peripheral blood. This clonotype was sampled from a man aged 30 to 45 with COVID-19, enrolled during active disease. The V call is TRBV6-2 or TRBV6-3, the J call TRBJ2-2, with 7 bases matching TRBD2. CDR3 in amino acids: CASSYSRGGNTGELFF. In nucleotides, the CDR3 is TGTGCCAGCAGTTACTCTCGCGGGGGGAACACCGGGGAGCTGTTTTTT.